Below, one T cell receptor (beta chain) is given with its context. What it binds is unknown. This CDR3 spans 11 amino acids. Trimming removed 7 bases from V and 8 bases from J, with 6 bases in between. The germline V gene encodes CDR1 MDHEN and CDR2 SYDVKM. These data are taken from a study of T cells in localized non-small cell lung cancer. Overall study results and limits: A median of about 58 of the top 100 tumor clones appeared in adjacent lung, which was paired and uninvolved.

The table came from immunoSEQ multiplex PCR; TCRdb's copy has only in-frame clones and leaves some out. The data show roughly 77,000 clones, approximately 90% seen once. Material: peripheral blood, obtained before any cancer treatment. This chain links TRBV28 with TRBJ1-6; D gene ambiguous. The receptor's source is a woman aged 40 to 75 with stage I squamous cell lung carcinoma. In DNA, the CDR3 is TGTGCCAGCAAAGCGGATTCACCCCTCCACTTT. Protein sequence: CASKADSPLHF.